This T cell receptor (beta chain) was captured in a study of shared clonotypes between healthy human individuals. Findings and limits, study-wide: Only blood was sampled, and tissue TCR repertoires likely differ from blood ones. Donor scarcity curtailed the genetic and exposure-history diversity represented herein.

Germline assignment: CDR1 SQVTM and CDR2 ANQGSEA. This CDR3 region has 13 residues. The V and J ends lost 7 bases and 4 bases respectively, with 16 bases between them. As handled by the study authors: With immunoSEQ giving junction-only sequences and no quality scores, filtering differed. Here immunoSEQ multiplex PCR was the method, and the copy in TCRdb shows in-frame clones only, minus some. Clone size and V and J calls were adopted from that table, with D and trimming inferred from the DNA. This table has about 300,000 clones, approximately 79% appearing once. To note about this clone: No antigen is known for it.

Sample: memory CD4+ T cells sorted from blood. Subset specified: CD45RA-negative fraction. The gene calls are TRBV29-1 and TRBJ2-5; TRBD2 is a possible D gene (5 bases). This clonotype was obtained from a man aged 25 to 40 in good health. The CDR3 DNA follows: TGCAGCGCCGAGGCGGAGGACCTAGAGACCCAGTACTTC. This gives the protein CSAEAEDLETQYF.